This TCR beta chain stems from a study of monozygotic twins with inflammatory bowel disease. General study points: IBD-affected twins scored below their healthy co-twins in TCRbeta diversity (inverse Simpson). Repertoire similarity did not separate concordant from discordant twins, possibly from limited power. A lone strong IBD-associated signal or clonotype found no support.

TCRdb reprocessed the 5' RACE reads and reports one entry per CDR3 protein, with no DNA. The sample data list 200,000 to 250,000 distinct CDR3 sequences. Whole blood that had not undergone T cell sorting provided the isolated total RNA. Per germline, CDR1 MNHEY and CDR2 SMNVEV (reference sequence). This CDR3 contains 17 residues. A note on this clonotype: Its matching antigen is unknown.

The clonotype comes from a human donor with ulcerative colitis or Crohn's disease, or a healthy co-twin of an affected twin (not recorded which). The source material was blood. The chain carries TRBV27 and TRBJ2-7; without DNA, the TCRdb call of TRBD1 cannot be checked. This CDR3 is CASSLSGAGKISYEQYF.